This T cell receptor beta chain originates from a study of cytomegalovirus exposure and HLA in healthy donors. The PCR employed 60 Vbeta primers together with 13 Jbeta primers. The assay was immunoSEQ multiplex PCR, and TCRdb's table has in-frame clones only and misses some. The sample holds under 200,000 clones; approximately 80% are singletons and the top ten take around 2.8%. CDR3 size: 11 residues. V was clipped by 3 bases and J by 6 bases; unmatched bases: 1. The germline gives CDR1 DFQATT, CDR2 SNEGSKA (reference sequence). The clonotype comes from a woman aged 40 to 50 in good health and CMV-seropositive. The sequenced sample was PBMCs. The genes are TRBV20-1 and TRBJ2-7; 8 bases line up with TRBD1. The CDR3 DNA follows: TGCAGTGCTAGGGACAGGGCCGAGCAGTACTTC. It yields the protein CSARDRAEQYF.